What follows describes a single T cell receptor (beta chain). Its antigen is unknown. Per germline, CDR1 SGHTA and CDR2 FQGTGA. The CDR3 totals 19 residues. V trimming: 4 bases; J trimming: 3 bases; junction bases outside the gene matches: 17. In the PCR, 60 Vbeta and 13 Jbeta primers were used. The authors' processing: In a later analysis, of roughly 83 million unique beta chains, roughly 9.9 million appeared in at least two donors. TCRdb's copy holds only in-frame clones and misses some; the assay was immunoSEQ multiplex PCR. V and J calls and clone size are those listed in that table; D and trimming were worked out from the DNA. Altogether hundreds of thousands of clones are present, around 73% being singletons, with the ten largest covering around 4%. This specimen comes from a study of cytomegalovirus exposure and HLA in healthy donors. Broader study findings: Across donors, sequencing depth was assumed by presence/absence analyses to be roughly uniform. The study reported that TCR beta sequences accurately predicted HLA-A and HLA-B alleles in most subjects. The sole available immune exposure information was CMV serostatus.

The sequence came from a male donor in good health and CMV-seronegative. The J gene is TRBJ2-2, the V gene TRBV7-3, with TRBD2 identical over 7 bases. Sequencing used PBMCs. The CDR3, as DNA: TGTGCCAGCAGCTCTCGTTTGTTTTGGGGCGGGGGTTACACCGGGGAGCTGTTTTTT. Its protein is CASSSRLFWGGGYTGELFF.